This T cell receptor (beta chain) emerged from a study of identical twins. General study points: Twins shared out-of-frame alpha sequences with excess low generation probability. With abundant cord blood beta clonotypes, insertions were fewer; memory repertoires showed no such pattern.

TCRdb re-analysed the 5' RACE reads in MiXCR, keeping a single row per CDR3 protein. The sample has around 690,000 distinct CDR3 sequences; less than 25% are singletons. With 1 base removed from V and 7 bases from J, the gap between germline ends came to 7 bases. The CDR3 has 12 amino acids. Remarks on this clonotype: The antigen is undetermined.

These data were also reused for a study on T cells expressing NK-cell markers.

The rearrangement uses TRBV12-3 or TRBV12-4 and TRBJ1-1; no firm D call. The sequenced sample consisted of PBMCs. The TCR sequence derives from a woman aged 18 to 35 in good health. CDR3: CASSLGLSEAFF. DNA for the CDR3: TGTGCCAGCAGTTTAGGGCTTAGTGAAGCTTTCTTT.